This is a list of T cell receptor beta chains from one sample in a study of blood T cell repertoires in COVID-19. Clones were sequenced by immunoSEQ multiplex PCR, and TCRdb holds only the in-frame ones, with some missing. The sample shows about 500,000 clones, about 89% of them seen only once. Sequencing was carried out using peripheral blood. The receptors originated from a woman aged 45-59 years with COVID-19, enrolled during active disease. Each CDR3 is given with its conserved first and last residue. Each record gives: V gene, J gene, CDR3 protein.

TRBV29-1	TRBJ1-1	CSVHDIQAFF
TRBV29-1	TRBJ2-3	CSVEPNGGVDTQYF
TRBV11-1	TRBJ2-7	CASSYTGGGSYEQYF
TRBV20-1	TRBJ2-7	CSARAGGLSYEQYF
TRBV4-1	TRBJ1-5	CASSQDPDRGRFGNQPQHF
TRBV5-1	TRBJ1-6	CASSAGGSSYNSPLHF
TRBV30	TRBJ1-5	CAWSVGWGERQPQHF
TRBV27	TRBJ2-7	CASGDRYEQYF
TRBV9	TRBJ2-5	CASSFRDNAGETQYF
TRBV7-9	TRBJ2-7	CASSLDHGTYEQYF
TRBV2	TRBJ1-5	CASSPGYSNQPQHF
TRBV7-6	TRBJ2-1	CASSGFRVGGQAQNEQFF
TRBV5-1	TRBJ2-3	CASSPGTGVPDTQYF
TRBV9	TRBJ1-4	CASSWGQEVNEKLFF
TRBV1	TRBJ2-1	CTSKRSREASYNEQFF
TRBV23-1	TRBJ1-1	CASSQSEGLNTEAFF
TRBV29-1	TRBJ2-2	CSARQGRIGELFF
TRBV19	TRBJ2-3	CASSIDPGGGADTQYF
TRBV19	TRBJ1-1	CASSIEGPTGYLVLAEAFF
TRBV19	TRBJ2-3	CASNQRGSPTDTQYF
TRBV2	TRBJ1-2	CASSVDMTGPPLPYGYTF
TRBV30	TRBJ1-2	CAWSVTLGGYTF
TRBV3-1/TRBV3-2	TRBJ2-1	CASSQDLDNEQFF
TRBV5-6	TRBJ1-3	CASSLVQGRNTIYF
TRBV27	TRBJ2-7	CASSLAGQGYEQYF
TRBV5-5	TRBJ1-1	CASSWTTGVTEAFF
TRBV20-1	TRBJ2-3	CSARSRGGEYF
TRBV20-1	TRBJ1-1	CSASNTGGSTEAFF
TRBV28	TRBJ2-2	CASSFGRANTGELFF
TRBV7-2	TRBJ2-2	CASSPRGAGGLGAGELFF
TRBV10-3	TRBJ1-1	CAIRDGQGAAEAFF
TRBV29-1	TRBJ2-1	CSVAQRGFSYNEQFF
TRBV5-5	TRBJ2-7	CASSPPPGQLYEQYF
TRBV2	TRBJ2-3	CATFTGPTDTQYF
TRBV9	TRBJ2-2	CASSPGPGDTGELFF
TRBV6-5	TRBJ1-2	CASRSARGTTGYTF
TRBV7-9	TRBJ1-2	CASSRDSDGYTF
TRBV5-1	TRBJ1-3	CASSPVTGGNTIYF
TRBV5-1	TRBJ2-3	CASSLTWTSGVDTQYF
TRBV5-1	TRBJ1-2	CASSLVDREEGYTF
TRBV4-1	TRBJ1-5	CASSQTDRSHQPQHF
TRBV30	TRBJ1-2	CAGRQGTYGYTF
TRBV5-1	TRBJ2-5	CASSALTGGEETQYF
TRBV13	TRBJ1-2	CASSLGRGQGEDGYTF